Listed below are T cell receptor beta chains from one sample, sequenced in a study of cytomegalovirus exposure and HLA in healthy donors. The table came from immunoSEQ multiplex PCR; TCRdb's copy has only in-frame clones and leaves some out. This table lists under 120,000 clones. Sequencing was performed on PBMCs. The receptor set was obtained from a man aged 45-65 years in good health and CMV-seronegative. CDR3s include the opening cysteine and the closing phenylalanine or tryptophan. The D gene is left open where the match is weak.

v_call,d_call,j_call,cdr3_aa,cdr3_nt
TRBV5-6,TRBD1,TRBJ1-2,CASSLEDRGGYTF,TGTGCCAGCAGCTTGGAGGACAGGGGTGGCTACACCTTC
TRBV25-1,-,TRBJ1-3,CASSLPGDGNTIYF,TGTGCCAGCAGTCTACCGGGAGATGGAAACACCATATATTTT
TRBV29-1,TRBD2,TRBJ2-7,CSVGALAGGQHEQYF,TGCAGCGTTGGAGCCCTAGCGGGAGGTCAACACGAGCAGTACTTC
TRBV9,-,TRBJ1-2,CASSQPWGVEGGYTF,TGTGCCAGCAGCCAACCTTGGGGGGTCGAGGGTGGCTACACCTTC
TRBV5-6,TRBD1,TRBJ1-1,CASSSTGALNTEAFF,TGTGCCAGCAGCTCGACAGGGGCATTGAACACTGAAGCTTTCTTT
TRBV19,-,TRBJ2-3,CASSIGSGTQYF,TGTGCCAGTAGTATAGGTAGCGGTACGCAGTATTTT
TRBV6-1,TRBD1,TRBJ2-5,CASSPGQGIIETQYF,TGTGCCAGCAGTCCCGGACAGGGAATTATAGAGACCCAGTACTTC
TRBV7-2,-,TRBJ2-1,CASSFRQENYNEQFF,TGTGCCAGCAGCTTCAGACAGGAAAACTACAATGAGCAGTTCTTC
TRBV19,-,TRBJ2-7,CASSPPRLSPYSSYEQYF,TGTGCCAGTAGTCCCCCGCGACTCTCGCCCTATAGCTCCTACGAGCAGTACTTC
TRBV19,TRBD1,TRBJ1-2,CASSETGAPRHTF,TGTGCCAGTAGTGAAACAGGGGCGCCCCGTCACACCTTC
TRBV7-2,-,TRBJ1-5,CASSLVALGNQPQHF,TGTGCCAGCAGCTTAGTTGCCCTAGGCAATCAGCCCCAGCATTTT
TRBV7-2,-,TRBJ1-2,CASSLGQDLYGYTF,TGTGCCAGCAGCTTAGGGCAGGATCTCTATGGCTACACCTTC
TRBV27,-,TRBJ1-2,CASSFEGARGYTF,TGTGCCAGCAGTTTTGAAGGGGCGCGAGGCTACACCTTC
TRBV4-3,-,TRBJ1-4,CASSQRFEGGREKLFF,TGCGCCAGCAGCCAACGGTTTGAGGGAGGAAGGGAAAAACTGTTTTTT
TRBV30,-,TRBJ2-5,CAWRGDFQETQYF,TGTGCCTGGAGGGGGGACTTCCAAGAGACCCAGTACTTC
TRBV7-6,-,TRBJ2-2,CASSLEWGGANTGELFF,TGTGCCAGCAGCTTAGAATGGGGCGGGGCGAACACCGGGGAGCTGTTTTTT